This T cell receptor beta chain was profiled in a study of beta chain features in type 1 diabetes. General study results and limits: All four CD4+ subsets of Type 1 diabetes patients contained TCRB CDR3s that were moderately but significantly shorter. Sampled from patients, naive, central memory and Treg TCRB repertoires appeared more similar than those sampled from healthy donors.

With regard to this clone: The antigen is undetermined.

All of the isolated RNA was reverse transcribed, so expressed TCRB transcripts were sequenced. The table came from immunoSEQ multiplex PCR; TCRdb's copy has only in-frame clones and leaves some out. This sample has about 620,000 clones; about 16% occur once, and the top ten carry about 0.087%. The specimen was naive CD4+ T cells from blood. This clonotype was obtained from a man younger than 35 in good health.

The CDR3 DNA follows: TGCGCCAGCAGCCGTAACCTTCAGGGCCCATTAAACATTCAGTACTTC. Translating gives CASSRNLQGPLNIQYF. The V call is TRBV5-1, the J call TRBJ2-4, with a possible D match to TRBD1 (5 bases). V lost 4 bases to trimming and J lost 6 bases, with 20 bases between them. The CDR3 loop spans 16 amino acids. Per germline, CDR1 SGHRS and CDR2 YFSETQ. Full variable domain (missing parts from reference TRBV5-1 and TRBJ2-4): KAGVTQTPRYLIKTRGQQVTLSCSPISGHRSVSWYQQTPGQGLQFLFEYFSETQRNKGNFPGRFSGRQFSNSRSEMNVSTLELGDSALYLCASSRNLQGPLNIQYFGAGTRLSVL.